This is a list of T cell receptor beta chains from one sample in a study of regulatory T cells in long-lasting Graves disease. Via MiXCR, TCRdb re-called the multiplex PCR reads, giving one row per CDR3 protein. This sample has around 460,000 distinct CDR3 sequences, with 20% to 25% found just once. The sample here was peripheral blood mononuclear cells (PBMCs), taken when the disease was refractory, from a patient treated with antithyroid drugs. The receptors come from a female donor with Graves disease. The CDR3 runs from the conserved cysteine through the conserved F or W. D genes are given only for firm matches. Some rows have no size entry. The others give once, few or many, or a class for an expanded clone.

j_call v_call clone_size d_call cdr3_nt cdr3_aa
TRBJ1-5 TRBV7-2 - - TGTGCCAGCAGCTTAGATCCCCCTCAGCCCCAGCATTTT CASSLDPPQPQHF
TRBJ1-2 TRBV20-1 many - TGCAGTGCTAGCTCCTCGGTTCGAGCTTTCGCCGGCTACACCTTC CSASSSVRAFAGYTF
TRBJ2-5 TRBV28 many - TGTGCCAGCAGGCCTGGGACAATCGAGACCCAGTACTTC CASRPGTIETQYF
TRBJ2-7 TRBV28 many TRBD2 TGTGCCAGCAGTTTGAGCGGGGTTCCCGAGCAGTACTTC CASSLSGVPEQYF
TRBJ1-5 TRBV12-3/TRBV12-4 many - TGTGCCAGCAGCCCCGACGGCAATCAGCCCCAGCATTTT CASSPDGNQPQHF
TRBJ2-7 TRBV12-3/TRBV12-4 many - TGTGCCAGCAGGGGGACAAACGAGCAGTACTTC CASRGTNEQYF
TRBJ2-7 TRBV7-8 - - TGTGCCAGCAGCTTCGGTTTGACTTCCTACGAGCAGTACTTC CASSFGLTSYEQYF
TRBJ1-1 TRBV30 few - TGTGCCTGGAGCATCGGTGTAGGGGCTGAAGCTTTCTTT CAWSIGVGAEAFF
TRBJ1-2 TRBV29-1 - - TGCAGCGTTGACGCGTGGGAGAGTGGCTACACCTTC CSVDAWESGYTF
TRBJ2-7 TRBV20-1 many - TGCAGTGCTTCCTCCGGGACACCCGAGCAGTACTTC CSASSGTPEQYF
TRBJ2-7 TRBV20-1 few TRBD2 TGCAGTGCTAGAGATGGGGCTAGCGGGGGCTACGAGCAGTACTTC CSARDGASGGYEQYF
TRBJ2-1 TRBV2 - TRBD2 TGTGCCAGCAGATCTAGCGGGGGTAACAATGAGCAGTTCTTC CASRSSGGNNEQFF
TRBJ2-7 TRBV20-1 few TRBD1 TGCAGTGCTAGATTGGGTTCGGCAGGGGGTACATACGAGCAGTACTTC CSARLGSAGGTYEQYF
TRBJ1-6 TRBV10-3 many TRBD1 TGTGCCATCACGGGGACAGGGAATTCACCCCTCCACTTT CAITGTGNSPLHF
TRBJ1-1 TRBV19 - - TGTGCCAGTACCCAAGGGGGGACGAACACTGAAGCTTTCTTT CASTQGGTNTEAFF
TRBJ1-4 TRBV7-6 - - TGTGCCAGCAGCTTCGAGAACAGAGGGTTACTTTCAACTAATGAAAAACTGTTTTTT CASSFENRGLLSTNEKLFF
TRBJ2-5 TRBV4-3 - TRBD1 TGCGCCAGCAGCCAGGCCGGGACAGGGGGCCAAGAGACCCAGTACTTC CASSQAGTGGQETQYF
TRBJ2-2 TRBV29-1 - - TGCAGCGTCGCCGACCTAAGGGGGACCGGGGAGCTGTTTTTT CSVADLRGTGELFF
TRBJ1-5 TRBV18 - - TGTGCCAGCTCACCACCGGCAGGGGAGCCCCAGCATTTT CASSPPAGEPQHF
TRBJ2-7 TRBV13 few - TGTGCCAGCAGCCGCAGGGACGTTATCCACGAGCAGTACTTC CASSRRDVIHEQYF
TRBJ1-2 TRBV6-2/TRBV6-3 many - TGTGCCAGCAGTTATCTTGACAGCTCCTATGGCTACACCTTC CASSYLDSSYGYTF
TRBJ2-2 TRBV6-9 - - TGTGCCAGCAGTTACTCTGGAGTAGGCCAAGCCGGTTCGAACACCGGGGAGCTGTTTTTT CASSYSGVGQAGSNTGELFF
TRBJ2-6 TRBV6-1 - - TGTGCCAGCAGTGAGAGGGGGGTCCACTCTGGGGCCAACGTCCTGACTTTC CASSERGVHSGANVLTF
TRBJ1-5 TRBV19 few - TGTGCCAGTGCCGCATATAGCAATCAGCCCCAGCATTTT CASAAYSNQPQHF
TRBJ1-4 TRBV7-2 few - TGTGCCAGCAGCTTAAGGTCTCCAACTAATGAAAAACTGTTTTTT CASSLRSPTNEKLFF
TRBJ1-5 TRBV28 many - TGTGCCAGCAGCCCCGTTTCGGGGTATAGCAATCAGCCCCAGCATTTT CASSPVSGYSNQPQHF
TRBJ2-2 TRBV12-3/TRBV12-4 few - TGTGCCAGCAGCTTCGACAGCATGAACTCCCGGGAGCTGTTTTTT CASSFDSMNSRELFF
TRBJ1-2 TRBV7-2 few TRBD1 TGTGCCAGCAGCTTGCGGACAGGGGGCGGTGATGGCTACACCTTC CASSLRTGGGDGYTF
TRBJ2-7 TRBV29-1 many - TGCAGCGTGTCCACTCGGCTGACCTACGAGCAGTACTTC CSVSTRLTYEQYF
TRBJ1-4 TRBV19 - TRBD1 TGTGCCAGTAAACCTTTATCCGGGACAGGGAATGAAAAACTGTTTTTT CASKPLSGTGNEKLFF
TRBJ1-4 TRBV20-1 - - TGCAGTGCTAGAAAGACAGGTGAAAAACTGTTTTTT CSARKTGEKLFF
TRBJ1-1 TRBV7-2 many - TGTGCCAGCAGCCAGGATGGATTGAGCACTGAAGCTTTCTTT CASSQDGLSTEAFF
TRBJ2-7 TRBV7-2 many TRBD2 TGTGCCAGCAGCTTAGCGCCGGGAGGGTCCTACGAGCAGTACTTC CASSLAPGGSYEQYF
TRBJ2-3 TRBV2 few - TGTGCCAGCAGTTCTCTCAAAACAGATACGCAGTATTTT CASSSLKTDTQYF
TRBJ2-2 TRBV7-3 - - TGTGCCAGCAGCTACCTCACCGGGGAGCTGTTTTTT CASSYLTGELFF
TRBJ1-5 TRBV3-1 many - TGTGCCAGCAGCCAGGGGGCCAGCAATCAGCCCCAGCATTTT CASSQGASNQPQHF
TRBJ1-2 TRBV5-4 few TRBD1 TGTGCCAGCAGTCCGCAGGGGGCTCTTAACTATGGCTACACCTTC CASSPQGALNYGYTF
TRBJ2-2 TRBV7-2 many - TGTGCCAGCAGCTCCGCACCGGGGGCCACCGGGGAGCTGTTTTTT CASSSAPGATGELFF
TRBJ1-1 TRBV7-3 few - TGTGCCAGCAGCTTAACGTTCACCTCTGAAGCTTTCTTT CASSLTFTSEAFF
TRBJ1-1 TRBV30 - - TGTGCGGCTAAGCAACAAGCTGAAGCTTTCTTT CAAKQQAEAFF
TRBJ2-7 TRBV28 many - TGTGCCAGCAGTCCATCTCCCTACGAGCAGTACTTC CASSPSPYEQYF
TRBJ2-7 TRBV11-2 many - TGTGCCAGCAGCCCTCAGCGCGGGGAGGAATCCTACGAGCAGTACTTC CASSPQRGEESYEQYF
TRBJ2-7 TRBV15 - - TGTGCCACCAGCAGAACCACAGGGACCTACGAGCAGTACTTC CATSRTTGTYEQYF
TRBJ1-1 TRBV6-5 many - TGTGCCAGCAGTTACTCGTTTGCCGGGACGGAGAACACTGAAGCTTTCTTT CASSYSFAGTENTEAFF
TRBJ2-1 TRBV20-1 - TRBD1 TGCAGTGCAAGCACAGGGGATGAGCAGTTCTTC CSASTGDEQFF
TRBJ2-7 TRBV20-1 many - TGCAGTGCTAGAACCGACGAGCAGTACTTC CSARTDEQYF
TRBJ1-1 TRBV7-3 many TRBD1 TGTGCCAGCAGCTTATTCGGACAGGGAGGGGAGGACACTGAAGCTTTCTTT CASSLFGQGGEDTEAFF
TRBJ2-1 TRBV12-3/TRBV12-4 - - TGTGCCAGCGTTCCGGCCAAAACCTCCTACAATGAGCAGTTCTTC CASVPAKTSYNEQFF